These 31 T cell receptor beta chains were all obtained from the same sample, sequenced in a study of T cell repertoires in cytomegalovirus infection. TCRdb re-called the reads with MiXCR, one entry per CDR3 protein. The sample has around 240,000 distinct CDR3 sequences, 20% to 25% seen once; the top ten hold 18%. The sequenced sample consisted of CD8+ T cells from PBMCs. The receptors were sampled from a human donor in good health (CMV status not recorded). Some clones in this sample may be carry-over from other donors' samples.

This clonotype turned up a few times. The V gene is TRBV12-3 or TRBV12-4, the J gene TRBJ1-1; 7 nucleotides match TRBD1. The V gene end was trimmed by 6 bases and the J gene end by 7 bases; junction bases not matched to a gene: 5. CDR3 length: 12 amino acids. CDR3 residues: CASRHRGDEAFF. The CDR3 nucleotides read TGTGCCAGCAGACACAGGGGCGATGAAGCTTTCTTT.

The chain couples TRBV14 to TRBJ2-4; possibly TRBD2 for D (6 bases). Trimming left V 4 bases short and J 9 bases short, with 16 bases between. The CDR3 has 14 residues. Germline values: CDR1 SGHDN, CDR2 FVKESK. The CDR3, as DNA: TGTGCCAGCAGCCCGCGACCCGGCGGGGTCATTCAGTACTTC. Protein product: CASSPRPGGVIQYF. The full variable domain, in which reference TRBV14 and TRBJ2-4 provide the parts outside the CDR3, is EAGVTQFPSHSVIEKGQTVTLRCDPISGHDNLYWYRRVMGKEIKFLLHFVKESKQDESGMPNNRFLAERTGGTYSTLKVQPAELEDSGVYFCASSPRPGGVIQYFGAGTRLSVL.

This sequence joins TRBV3-1 and TRBJ2-1, with 7 positions matching TRBD2. This CDR3 has 17 amino acids. The V and J ends lost 0 bases and 5 bases, in that order; junction bases with no gene match: 10. Germline-derived CDR1 and CDR2 are LGHDT and YNNKEL (reference sequence). The CDR3 coding sequence is TGTGCCAGCAGCCAAGATCTTGGCGGGGGTCCCCACAATGAGCAGTTCTTC. Translating gives CASSQDLGGGPHNEQFF.

The chain carries TRBV11-2 and TRBJ2-7; D not certain. Germline CDR1 reads SGHAT; CDR2 reads FQNNGV. CDR3 length equals 13 residues. Trimming removed 1 base at V and 2 bases at J, with 6 bases between. The DNA for the CDR3 is TGTGCCAGCAGCTTAGCCCCACCCTACGAGCAGTACTTC. This translates into CASSLAPPYEQYF.

The CDR3 DNA sequence: TGTGCCACCAGCAGAGTAGCTGGCGGGGTTCAAGAGACCCAGTACTTC. Translation gives CATSRVAGGVQETQYF. The chain recombines TRBV15 with TRBJ2-5; the D gene is possibly TRBD2 (6 bases). The CDR3 has 16 residues. Germline V lookup: CDR1 LNHNV, CDR2 YYDKDF (reference sequence). Trimming shortened V by 1 base and J by 2 bases, and 14 bases separated the two germline ends.

This clonotype was seen ten or more times. The chain has TRBV19 and TRBJ2-3; no clear D. Deletions cut 7 bases from V and 6 bases from J, with 11 bases between. Germline V gene data show CDR1 as LNHDA and CDR2 as SQIVND (reference sequence). The CDR3 is 12 amino acids. This chain's CDR3 is CASTDKWDTQYF. Here the CDR3 DNA reads TGTGCCAGTACCGACAAGTGGGATACGCAGTATTTT.

The genes are TRBV14 and TRBJ2-5, with a tentative D call TRBD1 (6 bases). The CDR3 loop spans 20 amino acids. Germline V gene data show CDR1 as SGHDN and CDR2 as FVKESK. Deletions cut 1 base from V and 7 bases from J, with 31 bases between. The CDR3 loop is CASSQGGLQGVLLGRGTQYF. Here the CDR3 DNA reads TGTGCCAGCAGCCAAGGAGGCTTACAGGGTGTGCTTTTGGGTCGGGGGACCCAGTACTTC.

The chain employs TRBV12-3 or TRBV12-4 and TRBJ1-5; D ambiguous. This CDR3 has 15 residues. Trimming stripped 7 bases from V and 0 bases from J, with 13 bases between. Written as DNA, the CDR3 is TGTGCCAGCACCCAAGGGAAAAATAGCAATCAGCCCCAGCATTTT. Translation: CASTQGKNSNQPQHF.

The chain couples TRBV20-1 to TRBJ2-1; D is unclear. Germline V gene data show CDR1 as DFQATT and CDR2 as SNEGSKA (reference sequence). This CDR3 spans 13 amino acids. V was trimmed by 0 bases and J by 5 bases, leaving 8 bases between them. The CDR3 reads CSARDWANNEQFF. CDR3 sequence (DNA): TGCAGTGCTAGAGATTGGGCTAACAATGAGCAGTTCTTC.

This chain links TRBV29-1 with TRBJ2-1; D is unresolved. The V gene lost 4 bases and the J gene lost 2 bases, with 12 bases spanning the gap. The germline gives CDR1 SQVTM, CDR2 ANQGSEA. CDR3 length: 14 residues. The CDR3: CSVAREGPYNEQFF. The CDR3 DNA reads TGCAGCGTTGCAAGGGAAGGACCCTACAATGAGCAGTTCTTC.

Many counts were recorded for this clonotype. This sequence joins TRBV7-9 and TRBJ2-7; TRBD2 aligns across 8 bases. With V trimmed by 8 bases and J by 2 bases, 11 bases remained unmatched. The CDR3 is 15 amino acids. Germline loops: CDR1 SEHNR, CDR2 FQNEAQ (reference sequence). CDR3 sequence (DNA): TGTGCCAGCTGCCCGGGGGGGGGAACCCCCTACGAGCAGTACTTC. As protein: CASCPGGGTPYEQYF. Full variable domain (remainder filled in from reference TRBV7-9 and TRBJ2-7): DTGVSQNPRHKITKRGQNVTFRCDPISEHNRLYWYRQTLGQGPEFLTYFQNEAQLEKSRLLSDRFSAERPKGSFSTLEIQRTEQGDSAMYLCASCPGGGTPYEQYFGPGTRLTVT.

This clonotype was seen more than once but under ten times. The J gene is TRBJ1-6, the V gene TRBV28; D is possibly TRBD1 (5 bases). Per germline, CDR1 MDHEN and CDR2 SYDVKM. The CDR3 covers 14 residues. The V end was cut by 8 bases, the J end by 10 bases, with 18 bases between. The CDR3 sequence is CASVAVLGDSPLHF. For the CDR3, the DNA is TGTGCCAGCGTAGCGGTGTTAGGGGACTCACCCCTCCACTTT. The complete variable domain, with remaining parts taken from reference TRBV28 and TRBJ1-6, reads DVKVTQSSRYLVKRTGEKVFLECVQDMDHENMFWYRQDPGLGLRLIYFSYDVKMKEKGDIPEGYSVSREKKERFSLILESASTNQTSMYLCASVAVLGDSPLHFGNGTRLTVT.

This chain connects TRBV29-1 to TRBJ2-7; D possibly matches TRBD1 or TRBD2 (5 bases each). From germline, CDR1 is SQVTM and CDR2 ANQGSEA. This CDR3 has 14 amino acids. V was trimmed by 2 bases and J by 2 bases, leaving 13 bases between them. The CDR3 nucleotides are TGCAGCGTTGAACTGGGACGGCAAACCTACGAGCAGTACTTC. Translation: CSVELGRQTYEQYF.

This clonotype was seen many times. This chain uses TRBV28 with TRBJ2-7; 10 nucleotides match TRBD2. J was trimmed by 3 bases and V by 4 bases; bases with no gene match: 6. This CDR3 region has 15 residues. CDR1 MDHEN and CDR2 SYDVKM come from the germline V gene. The DNA for the CDR3 is TGTGCCAGCAGTTCAGGGACTAGCGTGGACTACGAGCAGTACTTC. It is translated as CASSSGTSVDYEQYF.

This clonotype has more than one count but fewer than ten. The chain joins TRBV2 to TRBJ1-2; 10 positions agree with TRBD1. Trimming at V came to 4 bases and at J to 5 bases, leaving 10 bases not matched to a gene. CDR1 is SNHLY and CDR2 is FYNNEI in the germline V gene. The CDR3 covers 16 residues. Here the CDR3 reads CASSGKSRDRGYGYTF. As DNA, the CDR3 is TGTGCCAGCAGTGGCAAATCCCGGGACAGGGGATATGGCTACACCTTC.

This clonotype was seen more than once but under ten times. This chain connects TRBV28 to TRBJ1-1, with 10 bases matching TRBD1. The CDR3 totals 14 residues. Germline V gene lookup returns CDR1 MDHEN and CDR2 SYDVKM. The trim removed 5 bases at V and 5 bases at J, leaving 5 bases unmatched. The CDR3 sequence: CASSPTGGKTEAFF. The CDR3 coding sequence is TGTGCCAGCAGTCCGACAGGGGGCAAGACTGAAGCTTTCTTT.

This clonotype was picked up many times. The V gene is TRBV7-9, the J gene TRBJ2-2, with D tentatively TRBD1 (5 bases). V shed 2 bases and J shed 1 base, with 8 bases lying between them. The CDR3 sequence is 15 residues long. Germline V CDR1 and CDR2: SEHNR, FQNEAQ (reference sequence). The CDR3 nucleotides are TGTGCCAGCAGCTTACTCGGACAGAACACCGGGGAGCTGTTTTTT. Protein sequence: CASSLLGQNTGELFF.

This clonotype was seen repeatedly, ten times or more. The chain uses TRBV7-2 and TRBJ2-2; a weak D match, TRBD1 (5 bases). CDR1 and CDR2 from the germline V gene are SGHTA and FQGNSA. With 2 bases removed from V and 5 bases from J, the gap between germline ends came to 12 bases. CDR3 size: 15 residues. The CDR3 reads CASSLQGFSTGELFF. The CDR3 nucleotides are TGTGCCAGCAGCTTACAGGGTTTTAGTACCGGGGAGCTGTTTTTT.

This clonotype occurred many times. The CDR3: CASSQDRDLRLQRVYGYTF. CDR3 in DNA: TGCGCCAGCAGCCAAGATCGGGACCTTCGATTGCAGCGGGTCTATGGCTACACCTTC. The gene calls are TRBV4-1 and TRBJ1-2, with D maybe TRBD1 (5 bases). The CDR3 contains 19 residues. The V gene's germline CDR1 is MGHRA and CDR2 YSYEKL. V was shortened by 0 bases and J by 4 bases, with 24 bases between the two germline ends.

This clonotype has ten or more counts. This chain joins TRBV7-3 and TRBJ2-4; 8 nucleotides agree with TRBD2. Unmatched junction bases numbered 9, after V lost 1 base and J lost 4 bases. CDR3 size: 17 residues. Germline V gene data show CDR1 as SGHTA and CDR2 as FQGTGA. CDR3 loop: CASSLKGFGTSKNIQYF. CDR3 sequence (DNA): TGTGCCAGCAGCTTAAAGGGTTTCGGGACTAGTAAAAACATTCAGTACTTC.

This chain connects TRBV15 to TRBJ2-2; TRBD1 is a possible D gene (6 bases). This CDR3 has 13 residues. CDR1 and CDR2 from the germline V gene are LNHNV and YYDKDF (reference sequence). Trimming left V 2 bases short and J 5 bases short, with 6 bases between. The CDR3: CATSRTGTGELFF. The CDR3 bases are TGTGCCACCAGCAGAACAGGGACCGGGGAGCTGTTTTTT.

The count of this clonotype is one. J is TRBJ2-7 and V is TRBV7-6, with 7 positions matching TRBD1. The ends lost 5 bases at V and 9 bases at J; junction bases unmatched: 13. The germline V gene has CDR1 SGHVS and CDR2 FNYEAQ. The CDR3 has 14 amino acids. The CDR3, as DNA: TGTGCCAGCAGCCTTAAAACCACAGGGGACGTGCAGTACTTC. It specifies CASSLKTTGDVQYF.

This clonotype was counted a few times. J is TRBJ2-3 and V is TRBV2; D assignment may be TRBD1 or TRBD2 (5 bases each). The germline CDR1 and CDR2 sequences are SNHLY and FYNNEI. V dropped 4 bases and J dropped 6 bases, with 14 bases sitting between them. The CDR3 length is 14 residues. CDR3 nucleotides: TGTGCCAGCAGTGCCTGGGGCAGGGAGGATACGCAGTATTTT. It is translated as CASSAWGREDTQYF.

The V and J genes are TRBV28 and TRBJ2-1, with D unresolved. This CDR3 has 13 residues. The V gene lost 1 base and the J gene lost 9 bases, with 10 bases spanning the gap. Germline V gene sequence: CDR1 MDHEN, CDR2 SYDVKM. The CDR3 is CASSLLSWSEQFF. Written as DNA, the CDR3 is TGTGCCAGCAGTTTATTAAGTTGGAGTGAGCAGTTCTTC.

This clonotype was recorded only once. The chain couples TRBV13 to TRBJ2-7; 10 nucleotides match TRBD1. Germline V lookup: CDR1 PRHDT, CDR2 FYEKMQ (reference sequence). This CDR3 contains 19 residues. J was trimmed by 1 base and V by 5 bases; bases with no gene match: 17. CDR3: CASSPTGGADHIKSYEQYF. In DNA form, the CDR3 reads TGTGCCAGCAGCCCGACAGGGGGCGCCGACCATATAAAGTCCTACGAGCAGTACTTC.

This chain connects TRBV6-5 to TRBJ1-1; D is unresolved. CDR3 length equals 13 residues. Trimming removed 2 bases from V and 5 bases from J, with 9 bases in between. Germline V gene data show CDR1 as MNHEY and CDR2 as SVGAGI. The CDR3 region has the DNA TGTGCCAGCAGTTACGGTCCTTCGACTGAAGCTTTCTTT. It codes for CASSYGPSTEAFF.

The rearrangement joins TRBV4-1 to TRBJ1-5; D gene ambiguous. There are 16 residues in the CDR3. CDR1 and CDR2 from the germline V gene are MGHRA and YSYEKL. Trimming removed 2 bases at V and 5 bases at J, with 16 bases between. The CDR3 coding sequence is TGCGCCAGCAGCCAAACCGGTGGGGTCGGAGATCAGCCCCAGCATTTT. It yields the protein CASSQTGGVGDQPQHF.

This clonotype was detected many times. The chain joins TRBV9 to TRBJ2-5, with D uncertain. The CDR3 spans 14 residues. Trimming stripped 5 bases from V and 4 bases from J, with 15 bases between. The germline gives CDR1 SGDLS, CDR2 YYNGEE. The CDR3, as DNA: TGTGCCAGCAGTCGACAAGGGATTGGAGAGACCCAGTACTTC. Amino acid sequence: CASSRQGIGETQYF.

A remark on this clonotype: A read error may explain this, as a much larger clone is one base away. The chain couples TRBV7-6 to TRBJ2-1; no clear D. Trimming pared 2 bases from V and 9 bases from J, leaving 14 bases between. Per the germline V gene, CDR1 is SGHVS and CDR2 is FNYEAQ. The CDR3 is 14 amino acids. CDR3 region: CASSLSGVAIEQFF. The CDR3, as DNA: TGTGCCAGCAGCTTAAGTGGGGTGGCGATTGAGCAGTTCTTC.

The rearrangement uses TRBV28 and TRBJ1-1; the D is unclear. Looked up from germline, CDR1 is MDHEN and CDR2 is SYDVKM. V shed 6 bases and J shed 10 bases, with 15 bases lying between them. This CDR3 region has 12 residues. The CDR3 here is CASSPFRVVAFF. The CDR3 DNA is TGTGCCAGCAGCCCCTTCCGGGTAGTAGCTTTCTTT.

This clonotype was counted many times. The chain joins TRBV7-2 to TRBJ2-3, with D tentatively TRBD1 or TRBD2 (6 bases each). Trimming took off 3 bases at V and 1 base at J, with 20 bases between the two ends. Germline assignment: CDR1 SGHTA and CDR2 FQGNSA. The CDR3 is 18 amino acids. The CDR3 here is CASSLSRGRVGGTDTQYF. CDR3 nucleotide sequence: TGTGCCAGCAGCTTGTCCCGGGGGCGTGTGGGGGGCACAGATACGCAGTATTTT.